These 6 T cell receptor beta chains came from one sample sequenced in a study of blood T cell repertoires in COVID-19. Libraries were prepared by immunoSEQ multiplex PCR; TCRdb keeps only in-frame clonotypes and omits some of them. The sample has some 150,000 clones; 80% to 90% are singletons. The specimen was PBMCs or T cells enriched from blood (not recorded which). The receptors were gathered from a man aged 50 to 59 who had recovered from COVID-19.

This sequence joins TRBV28 and TRBJ2-1; D remains unclear. This CDR3 contains 12 residues. The V end lost 2 bases, the J end lost 10 bases, and 9 bases lay between the germline ends. Germline lookup yields CDR1 MDHEN and CDR2 SYDVKM. In DNA, the CDR3 is TGTGCCAGCAGTTTAATCGCGGCGGAGCAGTTCTTC. This encodes CASSLIAAEQFF. The full variable domain, rest sourced from reference TRBV28 and TRBJ2-1, is DVKVTQSSRYLVKRTGEKVFLECVQDMDHENMFWYRQDPGLGLRLIYFSYDVKMKEKGDIPEGYSVSREKKERFSLILESASTNQTSMYLCASSLIAAEQFFGPGTRLTVL.

The chain links TRBV6-4 to TRBJ1-5, with D uncertain. Germline values: CDR1 MRHNA, CDR2 SNTAGT. The ends were cut back, 6 bases at V and 6 bases at J, with 12 bases in the middle. The CDR3 totals 13 residues. CDR3: CASSAEVGQPQHF. As DNA, the CDR3 is TGTGCCAGCAGCGCGGAGGTTGGTCAGCCCCAGCATTTT.

CDR3: CASSRGASEDTEAFF. The CDR3 bases are TGTGCCAGCAGCCGCGGGGCCTCAGAGGATACTGAAGCTTTCTTT. The chain couples TRBV4-2 to TRBJ1-1; D is possibly TRBD1 (5 bases). CDR3 length: 15 amino acids. Germline V gene sequence: CDR1 LGHNA, CDR2 YNFKEQ. Deletions cut 4 bases from V and 5 bases from J, with 17 bases between.

V gene TRBV3-1 (or the pseudogene TRBV3-2) combines with J gene TRBJ2-3, with 11 bases fitting TRBD1. The CDR3 covers 16 residues. CDR1 is LGHDT and CDR2 is YNNKEL in the germline V gene (reference sequence). V was clipped by 3 bases and J by 3 bases; unmatched bases: 5. This CDR3 is CASSQDRGLRTDTQYF. The CDR3 bases are TGTGCCAGCAGCCAGGACAGGGGGCTTAGGACAGATACGCAGTATTTT.

This clone was recorded a few times. The genes are TRBV7-8 and TRBJ2-1; the D gene could be TRBD1 or TRBD2 (5 bases each). Deletions cut 5 bases from V and 4 bases from J, with 15 bases between. CDR1 SGHVS and CDR2 FQNEAQ come from the germline V gene. The CDR3 is 15 amino acids. CDR3 amino acids: CASSVGVGEYNEQFF. CDR3 nucleotide sequence: TGTGCCAGCAGCGTAGGGGTCGGGGAGTACAATGAGCAGTTCTTC.

The chain employs TRBV2 and TRBJ2-1; possibly TRBD1 for D (6 bases). Germline assignment: CDR1 SNHLY and CDR2 FYNNEI. The CDR3 sequence is 12 residues long. The germline V and J ends were trimmed by 6 bases and 10 bases, with 13 bases remaining between them. CDR3 amino acids: CASSITGREQFF. DNA for the CDR3: TGTGCCAGCAGCATAACAGGGCGCGAGCAGTTCTTC.